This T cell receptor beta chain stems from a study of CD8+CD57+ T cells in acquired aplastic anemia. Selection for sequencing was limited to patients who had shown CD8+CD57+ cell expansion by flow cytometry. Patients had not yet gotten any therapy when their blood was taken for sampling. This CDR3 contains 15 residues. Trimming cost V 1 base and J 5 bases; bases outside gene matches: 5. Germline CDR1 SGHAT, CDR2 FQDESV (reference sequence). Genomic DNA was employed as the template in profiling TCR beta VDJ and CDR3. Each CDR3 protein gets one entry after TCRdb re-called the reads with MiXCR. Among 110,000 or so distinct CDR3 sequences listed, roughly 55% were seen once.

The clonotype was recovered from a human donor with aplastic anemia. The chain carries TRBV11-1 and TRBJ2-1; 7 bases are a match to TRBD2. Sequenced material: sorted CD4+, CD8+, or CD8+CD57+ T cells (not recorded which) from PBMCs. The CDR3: CASSLVGGHNNEQFF. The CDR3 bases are TGTGCCAGCAGCTTAGTGGGAGGGCACAACAATGAGCAGTTCTTC.